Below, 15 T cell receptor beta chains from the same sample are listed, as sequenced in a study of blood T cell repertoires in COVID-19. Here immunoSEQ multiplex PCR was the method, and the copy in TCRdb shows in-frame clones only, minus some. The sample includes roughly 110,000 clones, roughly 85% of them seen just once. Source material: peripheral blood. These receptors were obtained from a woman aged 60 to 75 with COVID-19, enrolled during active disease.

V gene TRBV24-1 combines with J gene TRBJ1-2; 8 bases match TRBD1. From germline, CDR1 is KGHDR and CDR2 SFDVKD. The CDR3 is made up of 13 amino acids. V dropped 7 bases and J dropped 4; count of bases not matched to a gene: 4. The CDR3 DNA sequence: TGTGCCACCAGCGACACAGGGGGCTATGGCTACACCTTC. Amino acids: CATSDTGGYGYTF.

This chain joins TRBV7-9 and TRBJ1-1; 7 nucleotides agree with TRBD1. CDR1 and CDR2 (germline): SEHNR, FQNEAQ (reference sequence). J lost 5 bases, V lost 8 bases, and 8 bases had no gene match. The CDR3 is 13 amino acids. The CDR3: CASGPQGGTEAFF. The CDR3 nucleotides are TGTGCCAGCGGACCCCAGGGGGGTACTGAAGCTTTCTTT.

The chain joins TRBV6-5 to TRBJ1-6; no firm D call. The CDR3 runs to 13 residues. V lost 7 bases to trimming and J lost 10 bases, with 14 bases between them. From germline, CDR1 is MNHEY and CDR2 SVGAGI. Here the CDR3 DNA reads TGTGCCAGCAACCGGGGTGAAGCGTCACCCCTCCACTTT. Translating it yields CASNRGEASPLHF.

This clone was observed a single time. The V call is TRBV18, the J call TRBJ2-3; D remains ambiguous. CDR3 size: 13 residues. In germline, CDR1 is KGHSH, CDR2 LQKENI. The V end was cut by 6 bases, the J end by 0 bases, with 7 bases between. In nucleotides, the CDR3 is TGTGCCAGCTCGGCCTCGAGCACAGATACGCAGTATTTT. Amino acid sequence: CASSASSTDTQYF.

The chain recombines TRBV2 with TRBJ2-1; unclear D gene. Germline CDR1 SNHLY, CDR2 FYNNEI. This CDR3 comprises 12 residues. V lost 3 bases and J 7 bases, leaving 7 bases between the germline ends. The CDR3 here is CASSDPRNEQFF. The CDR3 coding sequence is TGTGCCAGCAGTGACCCCCGGAATGAGCAGTTCTTC.

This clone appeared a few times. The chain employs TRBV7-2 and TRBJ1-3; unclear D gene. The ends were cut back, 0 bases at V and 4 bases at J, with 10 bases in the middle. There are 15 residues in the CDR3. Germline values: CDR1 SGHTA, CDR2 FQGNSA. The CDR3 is CASSLAIGEGNTIYF. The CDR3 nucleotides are TGTGCCAGCAGCTTAGCGATCGGGGAGGGAAACACCATATATTTT.

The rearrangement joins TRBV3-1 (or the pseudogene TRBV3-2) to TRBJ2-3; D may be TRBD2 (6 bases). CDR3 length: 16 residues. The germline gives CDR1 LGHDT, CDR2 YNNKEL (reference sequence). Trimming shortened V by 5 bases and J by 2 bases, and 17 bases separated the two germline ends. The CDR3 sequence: CASSTRTGLLTDTQYF. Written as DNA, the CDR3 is TGTGCCAGCAGCACCAGAACGGGACTGCTCACAGATACGCAGTATTTT.

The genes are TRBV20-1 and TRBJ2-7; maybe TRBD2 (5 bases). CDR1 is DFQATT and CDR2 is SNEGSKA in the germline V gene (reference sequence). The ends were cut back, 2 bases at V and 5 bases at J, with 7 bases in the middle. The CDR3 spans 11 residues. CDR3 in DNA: TGCAGTGCTAGATTCGGGGACGAGCAGTACTTC. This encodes CSARFGDEQYF.

The CDR3 DNA reads as TGTGCCATCAGCCAGGAACCGAACACCGGGGAGCTGTTTTTT. Translated: CAISQEPNTGELFF. This chain links TRBV10-3 with TRBJ2-2, with unresolved D. V was pared by 6 bases and J by 0 bases, with 8 bases between. Germline loops: CDR1 ENHRY, CDR2 SYGVKD. This CDR3 region has 14 residues.

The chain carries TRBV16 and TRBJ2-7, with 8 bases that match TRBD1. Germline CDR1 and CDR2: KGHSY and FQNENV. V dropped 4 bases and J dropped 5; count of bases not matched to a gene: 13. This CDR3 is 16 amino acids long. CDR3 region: CASSRPPGQVYDEQYF. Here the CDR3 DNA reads TGTGCCAGCAGCCGCCCGCCGGGACAGGTTTACGACGAGCAGTACTTC.

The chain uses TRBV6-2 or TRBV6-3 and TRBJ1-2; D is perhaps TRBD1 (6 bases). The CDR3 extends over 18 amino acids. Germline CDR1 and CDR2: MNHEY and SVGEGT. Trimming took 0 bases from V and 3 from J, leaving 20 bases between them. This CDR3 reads CASSYSTRGRGLDYGYTF. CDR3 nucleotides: TGTGCCAGCAGTTACTCGACCAGGGGAAGAGGTTTAGACTATGGCTACACCTTC.

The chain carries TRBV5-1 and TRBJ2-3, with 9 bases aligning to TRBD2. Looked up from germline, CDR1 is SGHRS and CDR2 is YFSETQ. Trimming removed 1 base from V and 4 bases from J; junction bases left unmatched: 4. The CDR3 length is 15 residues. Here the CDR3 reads CASSLLAGGPDTQYF. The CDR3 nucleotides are TGCGCCAGCAGCTTGTTGGCGGGGGGGCCAGATACGCAGTATTTT. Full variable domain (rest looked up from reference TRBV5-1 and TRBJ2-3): KAGVTQTPRYLIKTRGQQVTLSCSPISGHRSVSWYQQTPGQGLQFLFEYFSETQRNKGNFPGRFSGRQFSNSRSEMNVSTLELGDSALYLCASSLLAGGPDTQYFGPGTRLTVL.

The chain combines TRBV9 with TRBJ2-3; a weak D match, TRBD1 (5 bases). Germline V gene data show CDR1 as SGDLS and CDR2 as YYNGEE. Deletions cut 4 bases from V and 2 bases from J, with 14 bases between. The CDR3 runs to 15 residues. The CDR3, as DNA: TGTGCCAGCAGCACTTTAGGGGTTGACACAGATACGCAGTATTTT. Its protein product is CASSTLGVDTDTQYF.

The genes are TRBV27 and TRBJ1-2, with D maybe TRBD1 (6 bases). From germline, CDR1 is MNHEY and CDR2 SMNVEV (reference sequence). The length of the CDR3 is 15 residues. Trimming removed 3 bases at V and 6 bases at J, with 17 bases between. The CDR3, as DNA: TGTGCCAGCAGTTTCGATGACAGGCCGTGGAATGGCTACACCTTC. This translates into CASSFDDRPWNGYTF.

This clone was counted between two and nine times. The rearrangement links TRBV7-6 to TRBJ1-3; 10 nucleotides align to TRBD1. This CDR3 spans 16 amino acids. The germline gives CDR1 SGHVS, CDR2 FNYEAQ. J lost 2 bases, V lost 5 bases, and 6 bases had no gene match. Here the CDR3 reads CASSLRQGATGNTIYF. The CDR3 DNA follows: TGTGCCAGCAGCCTGAGACAGGGGGCGACTGGAAACACCATATATTTT.